What follows are 3 T cell receptor beta chains derived from one specimen sequenced in a study of T cell responses to AZD1222 COVID-19 vaccine. Only in-frame clones appear in the TCRdb table, and some are missing; sequencing was by immunoSEQ multiplex PCR. The sample includes 60,000 to 80,000 clones, 70% to 90% of them seen just once. Sample: peripheral blood, taken on day 0 of AZD1222 vaccination. The receptors were gathered from an adult in good health.

The chain joins TRBV2 to TRBJ2-2; D is tentatively TRBD1 or TRBD2 (6 bases each). Germline values: CDR1 SNHLY, CDR2 FYNNEI. The CDR3 is 15 residues long. The ends were cut back, 2 bases at V and 5 bases at J, with 12 bases in the middle. CDR3 sequence reads: CASSERRGVTGELFF. CDR3 DNA sequence: TGTGCCAGCAGTGAACGGAGGGGGGTTACCGGGGAGCTGTTTTTT.

The V gene is TRBV2, the J gene TRBJ1-4, with 9 positions matching TRBD1. CDR3 length: 14 residues. Germline CDR1 and CDR2: SNHLY and FYNNEI. V shed 8 bases and J 6 bases; nucleotides not matched to a gene: 7. The CDR3 protein is CASLRDRAYEKLFF. Here the CDR3 DNA reads TGTGCCAGCCTCCGGGACAGGGCCTATGAAAAACTGTTTTTT.

This clone has only one observation. The chain couples TRBV10-2 to TRBJ2-2; TRBD1 aligns across 11 bases. Germline CDR1 WSHSY, CDR2 SAAADI. The CDR3 runs to 14 residues. V was pared by 8 bases and J by 5 bases, with 4 bases of the junction left unmatched. This chain's CDR3 is CASGTGGLTGELFF. The CDR3 nucleotides are TGCGCCAGCGGGACAGGGGGACTAACCGGGGAGCTGTTTTTT.